The entry below describes one T cell receptor beta chain. This specimen belongs to a study of cytomegalovirus exposure and HLA in healthy donors. The donors were healthy bone marrow donors. PCR used 60 Vbeta primers and 13 Jbeta primers. Measured with immunoSEQ multiplex PCR; TCRdb has only the in-frame clones, and not every one. Its listing shows 150,000 to 200,000 clones. The V gene lost 0 bases and the J gene lost 6 bases, with 12 bases spanning the gap. The CDR3 extends over 14 amino acids. The germline gives CDR1 MGHRA, CDR2 YSYEKL. The sequencing sample was made of PBMCs. V gene TRBV4-1 combines with J gene TRBJ2-7; possible D gene TRBD2, 6 bases. The receptor was derived from a boy younger than 18 in good health and CMV-seronegative. CDR3 residues: CASSQDRERVEQYF. DNA of the CDR3: TGCGCCAGCAGCCAAGATCGGGAGAGGGTCGAGCAGTACTTC.